The text below deals with one T cell receptor beta chain. This record comes from a study of T cells expressing NK-cell markers. TCRdb reprocessed the 5' RACE reads and stores each CDR3 protein as one record, lacking DNA. Recorded for this sample: fewer than 400,000 distinct CDR3 sequences. From germline, CDR1 is SQVTM and CDR2 ANQGSEA. This CDR3 is built from 13 residues. The receptor comes from a woman in her forties or fifties in good health. The chain joins TRBV29-1 to TRBJ1-5. The sample comprised blood T cells: a sorted CD56 or NKG2C T cell subset, CD4+ or CD8+ T cells, or bulk PBMC T cells (not recorded which). CDR3 sequence reads: CSVEGQGGQPQHF.